This T cell receptor (beta chain) came from a study of blood T cells in healthy people across ages. The CDR3 covers 17 residues. V lost 0 bases, J lost 0 bases, and 14 bases lay in between. The germline V gene has CDR1 MGHRA and CDR2 YSYEKL. As regards this clonotype: Its matching antigen is unknown.

Using a J-beta primer mix together with a sample-barcoded 5' primer, a second PCR was run for roughly 7 to 12 cycles. TCRdb itself ran the 5' RACE reads through MiXCR, one entry per CDR3 protein. The data show about 1,800,000 distinct CDR3 sequences, over 25% seen once. Study-wide results and caveats: Measured against age, TCR beta diversity per million T cells decreased in a roughly linear manner.

Researchers report isolating at least 6 million PBMCs per sample. The TCR was taken from a woman in her 30s in good health. The rearrangement joins TRBV4-1 to TRBJ1-2, with D tentatively TRBD1 (6 bases). The specimen was blood. CDR3 sequence (DNA): TGCGCCAGCAGCCAAGATGACAGGAAAATTACTAACTATGGCTACACCTTC. It translates to CASSQDDRKITNYGYTF.